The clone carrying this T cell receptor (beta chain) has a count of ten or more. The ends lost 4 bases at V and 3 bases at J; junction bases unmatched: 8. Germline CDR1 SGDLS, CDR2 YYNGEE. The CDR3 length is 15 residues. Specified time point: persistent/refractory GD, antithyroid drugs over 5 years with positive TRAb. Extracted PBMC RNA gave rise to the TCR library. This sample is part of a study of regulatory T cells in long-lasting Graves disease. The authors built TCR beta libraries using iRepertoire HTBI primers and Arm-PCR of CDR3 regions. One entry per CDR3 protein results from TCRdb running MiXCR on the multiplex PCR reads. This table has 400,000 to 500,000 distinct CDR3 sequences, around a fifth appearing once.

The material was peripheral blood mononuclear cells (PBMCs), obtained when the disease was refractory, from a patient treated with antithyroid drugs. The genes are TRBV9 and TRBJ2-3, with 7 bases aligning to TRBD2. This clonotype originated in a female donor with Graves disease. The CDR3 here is CASSPNPGGTDTQYF. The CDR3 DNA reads TGTGCCAGCAGCCCAAACCCGGGGGGTACAGATACGCAGTATTTT.